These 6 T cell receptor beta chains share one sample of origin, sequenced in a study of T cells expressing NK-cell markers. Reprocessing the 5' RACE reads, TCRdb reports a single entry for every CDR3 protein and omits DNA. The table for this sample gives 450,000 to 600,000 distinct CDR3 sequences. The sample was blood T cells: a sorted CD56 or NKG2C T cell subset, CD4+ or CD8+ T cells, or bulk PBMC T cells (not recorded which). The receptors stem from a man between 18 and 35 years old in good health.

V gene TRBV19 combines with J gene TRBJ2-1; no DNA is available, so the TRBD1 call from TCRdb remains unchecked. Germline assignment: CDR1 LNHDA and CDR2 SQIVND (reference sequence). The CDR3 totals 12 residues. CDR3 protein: CASSHTGHEQFF.

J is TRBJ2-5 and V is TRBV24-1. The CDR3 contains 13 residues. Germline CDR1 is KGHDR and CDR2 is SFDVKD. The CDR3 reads CATSDDSLETQYF.

CDR3 sequence: CSVKLASSYNEQFF. This chain uses TRBV29-1 with TRBJ2-1. This CDR3 has 14 residues. Germline V gives CDR1 SQVTM, CDR2 ANQGSEA.

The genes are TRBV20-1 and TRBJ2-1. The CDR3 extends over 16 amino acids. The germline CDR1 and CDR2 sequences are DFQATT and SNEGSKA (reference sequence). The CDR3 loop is CSARDWSGRTYNEQFF.

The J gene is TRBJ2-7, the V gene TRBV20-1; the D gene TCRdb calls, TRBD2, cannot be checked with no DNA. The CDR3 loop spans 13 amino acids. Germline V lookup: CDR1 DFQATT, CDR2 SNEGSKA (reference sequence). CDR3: CSASLALSYEQYF.

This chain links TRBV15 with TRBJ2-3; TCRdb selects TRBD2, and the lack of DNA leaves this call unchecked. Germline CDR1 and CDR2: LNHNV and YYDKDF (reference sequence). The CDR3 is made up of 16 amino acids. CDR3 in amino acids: CATSRGGAESTDTQYF.